Listed below are T cell receptor beta chains from one sample, sequenced in a study of a mutant IDH1 vaccine in newly diagnosed glioma. Sequenced by immunoSEQ multiplex PCR; TCRdb stores in-frame clones only, minus some. This sample has approximately 36,000 clones, with just under 80% found just once. Material: PBMCs, obtained from a glioma patient treated with radiotherapy, temozolomide or both. These receptors all come from a man aged 40-50 years with glioma. Some clones in this sample may be carry-over from other donors' samples. Both conserved end residues are part of each CDR3. Fields, in order: CDR3 length, J gene, V gene, D gene, clone size, CDR3 protein, CDR3 DNA. The D gene is left open where the match is weak. Size values are once, few and many counts, or a class for expanded clones, and some rows have none.

>14|TRBJ1-3|TRBV7-9|-|-
CASSGGFSGNTIYF
TGTGCCAGCAGCGGCGGTTTCTCTGGAAACACCATATATTTT
>14|TRBJ1-5|TRBV19|-|few
CASRVLGGNQPQHF
TGTGCCAGTCGAGTATTAGGGGGAAATCAGCCCCAGCATTTT
>17|TRBJ2-1|TRBV11-1|-|few
CASSLGRGPRTYNEQFF
TGTGCCAGCAGCTTAGGTCGGGGGCCGCGGACCTACAATGAGCAGTTCTTC
>18|TRBJ2-2|TRBV4-1|-|-
CASSQETSEAFSTGELFF
TGCGCCAGCAGCCAAGAAACCTCGGAGGCTTTTTCAACCGGGGAGCTGTTTTTT
>14|TRBJ1-4|TRBV2|-|once
CASSDRVRSEKLFF
TGTGCCAGCAGTGACAGGGTACGGAGTGAAAAACTGTTTTTT
>15|TRBJ2-7|TRBV7-9|-|-
CASSLIRGGRYEQYF
TGTGCCAGCAGCTTAATTCGGGGTGGACGCTACGAGCAGTACTTC
>18|TRBJ2-1|TRBV4-3|-|-
CASSQDSSSGTRRDEQFF
TGCGCCAGCAGCCAAGATTCCTCCTCCGGGACCCGCCGCGATGAGCAGTTCTTC
>15|TRBJ1-1|TRBV7-2|-|few
CASSHTRGLNTEAFF
TGTGCCAGCAGCCATACCAGGGGTCTGAACACTGAAGCTTTCTTT
>14|TRBJ2-3|TRBV6-1|TRBD1|few
CASSGWTGPDTQYF
TGTGCCAGCAGTGGATGGACAGGGCCGGATACGCAGTATTTT
>14|TRBJ1-1|TRBV5-4|TRBD1|-
CASSRDRGRTEAFF
TGTGCCAGCAGCCGGGACAGGGGGCGAACTGAAGCTTTCTTT
>16|TRBJ2-7|TRBV10-1|-|-
CASSYERDKGLYEQYF
TGCGCCAGCAGTTATGAACGGGACAAAGGCCTCTACGAGCAGTACTTC
>15|TRBJ2-2|TRBV7-2|TRBD1|-
CASSLRDRGTGELFF
TGTGCCAGCAGCTTACGGGACAGGGGAACCGGGGAGCTGTTTTTT
>15|TRBJ1-1|TRBV6-5|-|-
CASRERVVINTEAFF
TGTGCCAGCAGGGAACGGGTTGTCATCAACACTGAAGCTTTCTTT
>17|TRBJ1-3|TRBV7-4|-|-
CASSSPRRGNNGNTIYF
TGTGCCAGCAGCTCCCCCCGTCGGGGCAATAATGGAAACACCATATATTTT
>16|TRBJ2-1|TRBV9|-|-
CASSVEEGTIYNEQFF
TGTGCCAGCAGCGTAGAGGAGGGTACTATCTACAATGAGCAGTTCTTC
>15|TRBJ1-6|TRBV7-3|-|-
CASSLMAGVSSPLHF
TGTGCCAGCAGCTTAATGGCAGGGGTTAGCTCACCCCTCCACTTT
>17|TRBJ1-3|TRBV5-4|-|-
CASSPGVGGYSGNTIYF
TGTGCCAGCAGCCCGGGGGTCGGGGGGTATTCTGGAAACACCATATATTTT